The entry that follows covers one T cell receptor beta chain sequence. This receptor's antigen is unknown. No clone much larger than this one lies a single base away; base qualities are absent. This sample is drawn from a study of T cell responses to AZD1222 COVID-19 vaccine (dated by TCRdb to 2020 to 2022). Broadly, across the study: A total of 233 trial participants underwent TCR sequencing, of whom 207 received two doses of AZD1222 and about 25 received two doses of the MenACWY control vaccine. Enrollment into the trials was organized by age into subgroups of 18-55, 56-69 and 70-plus years, and those subgroups contained roughly 150, 30 and 60 TCR-sequenced participants, respectively. What the authors observed across the whole study: Vaccine-associated CD4 TCRs spanned the whole spike protein, with dominant responses in regions 160-218 and 743-854. In the small 56-69-year group, the increase in depth fell short of significance, most likely because of low power. Because no day 14 peak-response samples were available, the repertoires could be characterized only after the peak T cell response. Conclusions about previously exposed vaccinees are limited, since just 6 or 7 AZD1222 recipients were seropositive for SARS-CoV-2 at baseline. Nearly half of unique spike-specific TCRs reportedly recognized epitopes outside regions mutated in the B.1.351 and B.1.1.7 variants. After two AZD1222 doses, both the breadth and the depth of spike-specific TCRs were significantly higher than at day 0 and than in MenACWY recipients. Participants were mostly white British and included more females than males, and it was suggested by the authors that clonal diversity may have been underestimated.

The CDR3 regions of human TCRbeta chains were analyzed by immunosequencing. Processing in the source paper ran as follows. Repertoire TCRs were checked for matches against a reference library of SARS-CoV-2-specific TCRs that had been generated using the MIRA antigen-specificity platform. Breadth was defined as the fraction of unique TCRs that were SARS-CoV-2-associated. Depth was defined as the fraction of total T cells that were SARS-CoV-2-associated. Each spike-specific TCR was assigned to its reactive spike region and to a CD4 or CD8 class using the MIRA data. Log10-transformed breadth and depth values were compared by one-way ANOVA with Sidak's multiple comparisons tests. The source is immuneACCESS, and TCRdb retained only in-frame sequences with V and J called. Part of the clones is not carried over; for the studies checked, unresolved V genes explain less than half of this, and the remainder is unexplained. Clone size and V and J calls were adopted from that table, with D and trimming inferred from the DNA. The sample profile shows 120,000 to 150,000 clones; more than 75% of them were found once. Clones ranked in the top ten supply approximately 2.8% of the sample.

The CDR3 numbers 13 residues from cysteine through phenylalanine. The only DNA kept is the CDR3, 39 bases in frame from the first base. CDR1 and CDR2 (WSHSY, SAAADI) derive from the germline V gene. The trim is 7 bases for V and 5 bases for J, with a gap of 14 bases between the germline ends. The meaning of the sample's time point label: about 28 days (+/-7) after the second vaccine dose. Because spike-specific TCR depth and breadth did not differ between the two schedules, AZD1222 recipients who got a second dose at roughly 4 weeks were pooled with those who got a second dose at roughly 12 weeks. Vaccinee samples were obtained from the UK trials COV001 and COV002, which included a single-blind randomized controlled phase 2/3 trial of AZD1222 (ChAdOx1 nCoV-19) in healthy adults. For TCRbeta chain sequencing, PBMC samples were collected from trial participants at day 0 and at day 28 after the second dose.

The V and J segments used are TRBV10-2 and TRBJ1-1, and the D gene may be TRBD1, 5 bases matching. Material: peripheral blood, obtained 28 days after the second AZD1222 dose. This TCR was sampled from an adult who received the AZD1222 COVID-19 vaccine. Read as DNA, the sequence is TGCGCCAGCAATTTCAGGGAGGGGACTGAAGCTTTCTTT. Its amino acids are CASNFREGTEAFF.